This entry features one TCR beta chain sequence. There is no known antigen for this receptor. There are no base qualities to consult, and no much larger clone falls within one base. This sample is drawn from a study of blood T cell repertoires in COVID-19 (TCRdb year 2020). With respect to the entire study: Samples from collaborators originated in the United States, Italy and Spain and spanned both the acute and convalescent phases of COVID-19. The material from the prospective study consisted of cDNA or gDNA derived from T cells, B-cell-depleted T cells, or PBMCs. Subjects who had been exposed to COVID-19, were actively infected with it, or had recovered from it provided the deeply sampled blood TCRbeta repertoires that made up the dataset. The repertoires were made available in a free public database intended to serve as a resource for research on the immune response to SARS-CoV-2. The samples were drawn from two sources: the first 160 participants of the ongoing ImmuneRACE study, and some 1,300 subjects contributed by 6 global collaborators. The sample metadata nearly always contained a de-identified subject ID, COVID-19 status, age in years and sex. Where available, HLA class I and class II types were obtained from metadata supplied by the sample provider rather than from assay-based typing.

The germline V gene (reference sequence) supplies CDR1 LNHDA and CDR2 SQIVND. The CDR3 covers 14 residues, taking in both the cysteine and the phenylalanine. Only the CDR3 region is kept as DNA, spanning 42 bases read in frame from base 1. Trimming at the junction amounts to 8 bases on V and 4 bases on J, and the germline ends lie 14 bases apart. Collaborating institutions collected whole blood in K2EDTA tubes following their own protocols. For TCRbeta analysis, collaborators shipped samples in one of three forms: frozen whole blood, isolated PBMCs, or DNA extracted from either of those sample types. Beyond this particular receptor, the publication reports: The quantity of clinical and demographic metadata differed by source and by participant and was supplied without curation.

The immunoSEQ Assay, a bias-controlled multiplex PCR, was used to amplify TCRbeta CDR3 regions from genomic DNA. The study's processing was this. The number of nucleated cells in each sample was estimated by amplification of reference gene primers within the assay. To quantify the absolute abundance of each unique TCRbeta CDR3 rearrangement, sequence reads were collapsed and filtered. For each sample, productive Simpson clonality was calculated as the square root of Simpson's diversity index over productive rearrangements. TCRdb carries this immuneACCESS record with in-frame sequences only. Its versions omit some clonotypes, under half of them owing to an unresolved V gene in the studies checked, with the rest unexplained. V and J calls and clone size follow that table, whereas D and trimming were derived from the DNA. This sample is represented by about 200,000 clones; roughly 80% of them were singletons. About 9.4% of the sample is in the top ten clones.

The material sequenced was peripheral blood. Recombination joined TRBV19 with TRBJ2-2, and the D gene may be TRBD2, 5 bases matching. The sequence came from a woman of 80 years or more with acute or convalescent COVID-19. The nucleotide sequence reads as follows: TGTGCCAGTGAGCGGTTCGGCGGCACCGGGGAGCTGTTTTTT. It codes for CASERFGGTGELFF.